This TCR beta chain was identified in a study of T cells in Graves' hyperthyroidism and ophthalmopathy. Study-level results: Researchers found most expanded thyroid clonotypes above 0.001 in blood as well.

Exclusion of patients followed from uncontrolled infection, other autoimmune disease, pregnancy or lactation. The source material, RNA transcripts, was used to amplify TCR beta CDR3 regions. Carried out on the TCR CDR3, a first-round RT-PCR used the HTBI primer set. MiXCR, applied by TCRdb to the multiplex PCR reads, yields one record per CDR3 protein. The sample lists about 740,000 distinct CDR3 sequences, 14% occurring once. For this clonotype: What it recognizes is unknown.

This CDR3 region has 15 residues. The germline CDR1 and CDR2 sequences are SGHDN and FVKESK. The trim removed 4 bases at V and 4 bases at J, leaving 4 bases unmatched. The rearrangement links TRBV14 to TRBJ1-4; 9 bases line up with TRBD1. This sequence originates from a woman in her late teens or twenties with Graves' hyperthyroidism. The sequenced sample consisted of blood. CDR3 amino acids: CASSPQGAYNEKLFF. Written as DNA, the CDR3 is TGTGCCAGCAGCCCACAGGGGGCCTATAATGAAAAACTGTTTTTT. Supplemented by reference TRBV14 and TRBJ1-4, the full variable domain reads EAGVTQFPSHSVIEKGQTVTLRCDPISGHDNLYWYRRVMGKEIKFLLHFVKESKQDESGMPNNRFLAERTGGTYSTLKVQPAELEDSGVYFCASSPQGAYNEKLFFGSGTQLSVL.